The clone carrying this T cell receptor (beta chain) was counted only a few times. Its target is not known. This sample is drawn from a study of identical twins. Study-level results: The study reached conclusions through statistical analysis that was cross-sectional, not following the same donors. The more abundant beta clonotypes in cord blood had fewer insertions, and memory repertoires did not show this.

The germline gives CDR1 SGHRS, CDR2 YFSETQ. The V and J ends lost 7 bases and 4 bases respectively, with 6 bases between them. The CDR3 covers 11 residues. TCRdb reprocessed the 5' RACE reads via MiXCR and lists one record per CDR3 protein. The data hold about 900,000 distinct CDR3 sequences, with roughly an eighth observed a single time. A further study also used this sample, focusing on yellow fever vaccine responses in identical twins. From that second work: Twins reportedly appeared to share part of their vaccine T cell response while keeping part individual.

J is TRBJ2-1 and V is TRBV5-1; D uncertain. The receptor's source is a woman under 30 in good health. Sequencing was carried out using PBMCs. CDR3 coding DNA: TGCGCCAGCGCCGAGTACAATGAGCAGTTCTTC. This codes for CASAEYNEQFF.